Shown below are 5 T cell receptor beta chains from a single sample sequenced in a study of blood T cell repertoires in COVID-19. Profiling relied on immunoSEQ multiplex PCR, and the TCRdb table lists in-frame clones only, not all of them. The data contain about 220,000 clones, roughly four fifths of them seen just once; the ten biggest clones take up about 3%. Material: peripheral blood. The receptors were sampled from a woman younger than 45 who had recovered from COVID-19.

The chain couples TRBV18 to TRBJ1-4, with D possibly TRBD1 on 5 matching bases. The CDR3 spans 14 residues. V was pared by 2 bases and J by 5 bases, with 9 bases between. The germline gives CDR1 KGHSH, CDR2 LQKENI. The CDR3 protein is CASSPGAANEKLFF. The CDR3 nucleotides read TGTGCCAGCTCACCAGGGGCAGCAAATGAAAAACTGTTTTTT.

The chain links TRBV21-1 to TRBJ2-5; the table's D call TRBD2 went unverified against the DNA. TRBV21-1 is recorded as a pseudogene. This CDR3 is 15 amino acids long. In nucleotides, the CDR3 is TGTGCCAGCAGCAAAGGACTCGTCGACGGGGAGACCCAGTACTTC. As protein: CASSKGLVDGETQYF.

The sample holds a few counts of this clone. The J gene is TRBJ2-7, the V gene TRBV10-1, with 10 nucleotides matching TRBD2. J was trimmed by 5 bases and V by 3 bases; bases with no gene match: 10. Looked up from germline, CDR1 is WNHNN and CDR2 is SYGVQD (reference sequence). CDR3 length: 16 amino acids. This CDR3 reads CASSDGASGSLDEQYF. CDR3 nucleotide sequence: TGCGCCAGCAGTGATGGGGCTAGCGGGAGTCTCGACGAGCAGTACTTC.

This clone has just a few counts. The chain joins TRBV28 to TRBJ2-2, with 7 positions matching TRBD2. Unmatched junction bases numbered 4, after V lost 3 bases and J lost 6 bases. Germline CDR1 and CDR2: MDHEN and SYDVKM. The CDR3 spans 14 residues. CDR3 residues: CASSFPAGAGELFF. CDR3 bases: TGTGCCAGCAGTTTTCCGGCGGGGGCCGGGGAGCTGTTTTTT.

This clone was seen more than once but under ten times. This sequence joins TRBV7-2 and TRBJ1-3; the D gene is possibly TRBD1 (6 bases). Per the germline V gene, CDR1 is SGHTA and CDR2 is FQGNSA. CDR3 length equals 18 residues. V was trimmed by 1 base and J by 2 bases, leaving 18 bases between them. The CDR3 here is CASSLEGPGASTGNTIYF. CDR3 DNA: TGTGCCAGCAGCTTAGAGGGGCCAGGGGCCTCGACTGGAAACACCATATATTTT.